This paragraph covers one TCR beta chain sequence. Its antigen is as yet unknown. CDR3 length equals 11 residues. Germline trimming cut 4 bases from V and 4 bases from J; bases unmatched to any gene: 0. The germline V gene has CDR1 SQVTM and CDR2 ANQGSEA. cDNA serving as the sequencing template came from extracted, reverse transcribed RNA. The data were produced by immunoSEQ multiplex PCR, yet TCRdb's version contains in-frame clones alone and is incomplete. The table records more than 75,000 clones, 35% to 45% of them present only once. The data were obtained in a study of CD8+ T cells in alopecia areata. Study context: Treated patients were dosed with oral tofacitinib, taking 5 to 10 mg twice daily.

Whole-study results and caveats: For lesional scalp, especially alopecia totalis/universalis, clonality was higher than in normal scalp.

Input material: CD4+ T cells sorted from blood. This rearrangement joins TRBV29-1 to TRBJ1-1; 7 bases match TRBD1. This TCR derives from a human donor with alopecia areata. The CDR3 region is CSVGQGTEAFF. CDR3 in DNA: TGCAGCGTTGGACAGGGCACTGAAGCTTTCTTT.